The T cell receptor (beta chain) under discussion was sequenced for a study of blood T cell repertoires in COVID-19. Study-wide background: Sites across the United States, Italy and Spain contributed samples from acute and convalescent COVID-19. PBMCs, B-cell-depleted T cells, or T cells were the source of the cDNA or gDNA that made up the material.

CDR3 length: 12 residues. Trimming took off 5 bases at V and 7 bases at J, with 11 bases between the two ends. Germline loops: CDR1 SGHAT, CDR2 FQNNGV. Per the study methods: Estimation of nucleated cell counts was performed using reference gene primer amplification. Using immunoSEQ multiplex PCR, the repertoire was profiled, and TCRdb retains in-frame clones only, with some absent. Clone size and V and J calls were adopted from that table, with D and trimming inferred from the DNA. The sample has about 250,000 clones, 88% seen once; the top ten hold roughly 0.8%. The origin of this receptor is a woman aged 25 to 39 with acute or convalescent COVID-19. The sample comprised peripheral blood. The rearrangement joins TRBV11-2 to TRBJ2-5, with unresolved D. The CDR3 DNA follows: TGTGCCAGCAGCCCCCTTGCGGCGACCCAGTACTTC. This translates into CASSPLAATQYF. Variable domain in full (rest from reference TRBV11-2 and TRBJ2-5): EAGVAQSPRYKIIEKRQSVAFWCNPISGHATLYWYQQILGQGPKLLIQFQNNGVVDDSQLPKDRFSAERLKGVDSTLKIQPAKLEDSAVYLCASSPLAATQYFGPGTRLLVL.